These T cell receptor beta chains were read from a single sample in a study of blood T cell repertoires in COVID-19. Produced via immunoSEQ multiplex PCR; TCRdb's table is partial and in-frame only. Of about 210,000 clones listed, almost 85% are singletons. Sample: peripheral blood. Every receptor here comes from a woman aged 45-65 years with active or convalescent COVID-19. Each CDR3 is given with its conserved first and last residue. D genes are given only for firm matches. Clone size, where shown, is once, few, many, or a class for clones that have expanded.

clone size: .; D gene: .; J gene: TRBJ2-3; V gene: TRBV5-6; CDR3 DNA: TGTGCCAGCAGCTTGTTAACAGGGCGGTCGACAGATACGCAGTATTTT; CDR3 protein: CASSLLTGRSTDTQYF
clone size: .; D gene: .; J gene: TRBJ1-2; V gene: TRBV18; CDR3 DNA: TGTGCCAGCTCCCACCTCGGAGGGCAGCAAACAAACTATGGCTACACCTTC; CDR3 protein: CASSHLGGQQTNYGYTF
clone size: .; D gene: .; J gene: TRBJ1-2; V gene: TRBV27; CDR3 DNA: TGTGCCAGCAGTTTATCCAGGGGAGGGAACTATGGCTACACCTTC; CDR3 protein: CASSLSRGGNYGYTF
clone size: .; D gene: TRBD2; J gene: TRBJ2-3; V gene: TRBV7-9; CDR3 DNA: TGTGCCAGCAGCTTAGTGGGTCTAGCGGTAGATACGCAGTATTTT; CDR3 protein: CASSLVGLAVDTQYF
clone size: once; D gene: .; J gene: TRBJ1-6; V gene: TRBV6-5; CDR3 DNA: TGTGCCAGCAGTTACGGGTTAGGGGAACATAATTCACCCCTCCACTTT; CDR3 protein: CASSYGLGEHNSPLHF
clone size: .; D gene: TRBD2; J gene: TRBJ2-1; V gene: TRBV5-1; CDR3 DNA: TGCGCCAGCACCCCTAGCGGCTACAATGAGCAGTTCTTC; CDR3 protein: CASTPSGYNEQFF
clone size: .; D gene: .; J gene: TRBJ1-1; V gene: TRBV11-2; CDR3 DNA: TGTGCCAGCAGCTTGCAGGAGAACACTGAAGCTTTCTTT; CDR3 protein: CASSLQENTEAFF
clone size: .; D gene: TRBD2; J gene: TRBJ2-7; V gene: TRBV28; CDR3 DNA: TGTGCCAGCAGTTTAGGGACTAGGAAAGAGCAGTACTTC; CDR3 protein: CASSLGTRKEQYF
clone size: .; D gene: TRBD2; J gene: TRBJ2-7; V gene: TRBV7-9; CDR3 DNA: TGTGCCAGCAGCTCGACTTCTGGACTAGCGGGAGTTCGCGAGCAGTACTTC; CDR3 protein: CASSSTSGLAGVREQYF
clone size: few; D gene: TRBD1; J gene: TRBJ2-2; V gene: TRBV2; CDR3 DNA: TGTGCCAGCAGACGACAGGGGCCAACGAACACCGGGGAGCTGTTTTTT; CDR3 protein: CASRRQGPTNTGELFF
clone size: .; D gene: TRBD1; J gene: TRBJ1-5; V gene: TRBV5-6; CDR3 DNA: TGTGCCAGCAGGTACAGGGGGAATAGCAATCAGCCCCAGCATTTT; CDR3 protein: CASRYRGNSNQPQHF
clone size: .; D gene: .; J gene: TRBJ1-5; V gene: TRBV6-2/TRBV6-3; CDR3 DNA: TGTGCCAGCAGCCCCCCCCCGTCTCCCCAGCATTTT; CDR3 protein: CASSPPPSPQHF
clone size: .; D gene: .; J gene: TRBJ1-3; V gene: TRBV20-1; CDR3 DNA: TGCAGTGCTAGTCGCCCACTCTCTGGAAACACCATATATTTT; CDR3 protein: CSASRPLSGNTIYF
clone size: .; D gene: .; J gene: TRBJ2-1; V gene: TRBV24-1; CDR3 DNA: TGTGCCACCAGCGTTAGCGATGAGCAGTTCTTC; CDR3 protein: CATSVSDEQFF
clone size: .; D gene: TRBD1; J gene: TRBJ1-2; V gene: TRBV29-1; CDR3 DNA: TGCAGCGTGCGGTGGGACAGAGCCCTCTATGGCTACACCTTC; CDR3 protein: CSVRWDRALYGYTF
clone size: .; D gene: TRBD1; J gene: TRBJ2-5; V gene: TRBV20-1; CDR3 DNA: TGCAGTGCTAGTACCCGAACCGGGACAGCCCAAGAGACCCAGTACTTC; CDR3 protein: CSASTRTGTAQETQYF
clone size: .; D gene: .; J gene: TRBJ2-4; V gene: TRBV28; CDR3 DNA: TGTGCCAGCAGTTCTGGCGGGGTCCTAGCCAAAAACATTCAGTACTTC; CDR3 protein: CASSSGGVLAKNIQYF
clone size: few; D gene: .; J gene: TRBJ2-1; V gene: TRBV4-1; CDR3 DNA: TGCGCCAGCAGCCAAGGGGGGATGACTAGGGCTGAGCAGTTCTTC; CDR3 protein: CASSQGGMTRAEQFF
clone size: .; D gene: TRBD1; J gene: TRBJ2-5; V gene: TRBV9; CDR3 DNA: TGTGCCAGCAGCGTAAGGGCAGGGGGAGAGACCCAGTACTTC; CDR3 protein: CASSVRAGGETQYF
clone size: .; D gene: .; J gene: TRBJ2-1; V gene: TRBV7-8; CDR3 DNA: TGTGCCAGCAGCCCAGGAGGGGGGGGAAACAATGAGCAGTTCTTC; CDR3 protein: CASSPGGGGNNEQFF
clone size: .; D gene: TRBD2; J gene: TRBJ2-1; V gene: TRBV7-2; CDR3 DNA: TGTGCCAGCAGCTTAAGAGTACTAGCGGAAAATGAGCAGTTCTTC; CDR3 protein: CASSLRVLAENEQFF
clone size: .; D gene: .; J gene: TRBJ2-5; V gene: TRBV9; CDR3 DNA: TGTGCCAGCAGCGTAGGGGGAGCGGAGTTTGCGACCCAGTACTTC; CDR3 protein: CASSVGGAEFATQYF
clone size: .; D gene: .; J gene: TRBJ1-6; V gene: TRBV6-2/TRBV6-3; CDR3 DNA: TGTGCCAGCAGTGGGTCACAGGAAAACTCACCCCTCCACTTT; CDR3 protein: CASSGSQENSPLHF
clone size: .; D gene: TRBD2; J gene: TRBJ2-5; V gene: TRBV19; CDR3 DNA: TGTGCCAGTAGTATTGGTAGCGGGGAAACGGAGACCCAGTACTTC; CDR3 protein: CASSIGSGETETQYF
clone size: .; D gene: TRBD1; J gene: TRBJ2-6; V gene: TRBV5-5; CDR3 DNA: TGTGCCAGCAGCTTGCTTGGGACAGGGCGTGATGGGGCCAACGTCCTGACTTTC; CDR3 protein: CASSLLGTGRDGANVLTF
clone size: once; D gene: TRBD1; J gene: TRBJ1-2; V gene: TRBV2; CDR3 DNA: TGTGCCAGCAGCCCACAGGGGGCGGATGGCTACACCTTC; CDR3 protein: CASSPQGADGYTF
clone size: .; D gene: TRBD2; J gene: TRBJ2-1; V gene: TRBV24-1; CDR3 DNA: TGTGCCACCAGTGACCCCCCGGGTGGACTAGCGGGAGACAATGAGCAGTTCTTC; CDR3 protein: CATSDPPGGLAGDNEQFF
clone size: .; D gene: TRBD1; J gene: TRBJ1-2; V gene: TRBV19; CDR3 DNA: TGTGCCAGTAGTATGGACAGGGTCTTAGGTGGCTACACCTTC; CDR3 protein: CASSMDRVLGGYTF